The T cell receptor (beta chain) under discussion was sequenced for a study of cytomegalovirus exposure and HLA in healthy donors. Whole-study results and caveats: One cluster of highly shared sequence variants probably arose as a sequencing artifact.

PCR primers comprised 60 Vbeta and 13 Jbeta primers. The repertoire was sequenced with immunoSEQ multiplex PCR; TCRdb's copy has only in-frame clones and lacks some. The sample includes 150,000 to 160,000 clones, about three quarters of them seen just once. This clone occurred a few times. Its antigen is unidentified. The CDR3 has 18 residues. The chain joins TRBV21-1 to TRBJ2-7; TRBD1 was called by the table and not checked on the DNA. TRBV21-1 is listed as a pseudogene. Sequenced sample: PBMCs. This clonotype was sampled from a woman aged 40 to 50 in good health and CMV-seronegative. The chain's CDR3 is CASSLLMGPEAGQEEQYF. The CDR3 DNA sequence: TGTGCCAGCAGCCTCCTTATGGGGCCAGAAGCGGGACAGGAAGAGCAGTACTTC.